One sample yielded the 6 T cell receptor beta chains listed below, sequenced in a study of cytotoxic CD8 clonotypes in ibrutinib-treated CLL. Measured with immunoSEQ multiplex PCR; TCRdb has only the in-frame clones, and not every one. The table records 50,000 to 65,000 clones, over 60% of them present only once. The sample consisted of PBMCs, taken after 12 months of ibrutinib treatment. These receptors were taken from a human donor with chronic lymphocytic leukemia.

This chain links TRBV7-3 with TRBJ2-7, with D perhaps given as TRBD1 or TRBD2 (5 bases each). Trimming removed 5 bases at V and 7 bases at J, with 15 bases between. This CDR3 comprises 13 residues. Germline CDR1 SGHTA, CDR2 FQGTGA. The CDR3 coding sequence is TGTGCCAGCAGCCGAGACCAGAGGGGTGAGCAGTACTTC. Encoded protein: CASSRDQRGEQYF.

The chain employs TRBV11-2 and TRBJ2-7; D possibly corresponds to TRBD1 (5 bases). Trimming removed 4 bases at V and 0 bases at J, with 13 bases between. CDR1 and CDR2 (germline): SGHAT, FQNNGV. The CDR3 has 15 amino acids. The CDR3 is CASSSGRTNSYEQYF. CDR3 nucleotide sequence: TGTGCCAGCAGCTCTGGCCGGACAAACTCCTACGAGCAGTACTTC.

The gene calls are TRBV19 and TRBJ1-1, with D tentatively TRBD1 (5 bases). This CDR3 comprises 15 residues. The V end lost 5 bases, the J end lost 2 bases, and 15 bases lay between the germline ends. From germline, CDR1 is LNHDA and CDR2 SQIVND (reference sequence). Here the CDR3 DNA reads TGTGCCAGTAGTTCCTGGACACTCTCCAACACTGAAGCTTTCTTT. As protein: CASSSWTLSNTEAFF.

The chain couples TRBV30 to TRBJ2-7; either TRBD1 or TRBD2 may supply D (7 bases each). Germline assignment: CDR1 GTSNPN and CDR2 SVGIG (reference sequence). The CDR3 spans 13 residues. The germline V and J ends were trimmed by 0 bases and 6 bases, with 12 bases remaining between them. CDR3: CAWSVDREGEQYF. CDR3 coding DNA: TGTGCCTGGAGTGTAGACAGGGAGGGCGAGCAGTACTTC.

The chain carries TRBV2 and TRBJ2-4; perhaps TRBD1 as D (5 bases). The germline V gene has CDR1 SNHLY and CDR2 FYNNEI. The CDR3 runs to 19 residues. The V and J ends lost 3 bases and 0 bases respectively, with 21 bases between them. The CDR3 DNA is TGTGCCAGCAGTGAGGGGCACTTAAAACGTATTTTAGCCAAAAACATTCAGTACTTC. The encoded protein is CASSEGHLKRILAKNIQYF.

This sequence joins TRBV2 and TRBJ2-7; 12 nucleotides line up with TRBD1. V was clipped by 4 bases and J by 4 bases; unmatched bases: 5. CDR1 is SNHLY and CDR2 is FYNNEI in the germline V gene. CDR3 size: 15 residues. CDR3 region: CASSAGTGGLYEQYF. In DNA form, the CDR3 reads TGTGCCAGCAGTGCCGGGACAGGGGGCTTGTACGAGCAGTACTTC. The entire variable domain, with the rest obtained from reference TRBV2 and TRBJ2-7, is as follows: EPEVTQTPSHQVTQMGQEVILRCVPISNHLYFYWYRQILGQKVEFLVSFYNNEISEKSEIFDDQFSVERPDGSNFTLKIRSTKLEDSAMYFCASSAGTGGLYEQYFGPGTRLTVT.